The 29 T cell receptor beta chains presented below share a single source sample, sequenced in a study of OX40 agonist ivuxolimab in advanced cancers. The repertoire was sequenced with immunoSEQ multiplex PCR; TCRdb's copy has only in-frame clones and lacks some. The repertoire holds some 130,000 clones, with approximately 90% as singletons. The material was CD4+ or CD8+ T cells sorted from blood, obtained in a trial of the OX40 agonist ivuxolimab. The receptor source for this set is an adult with an advanced solid tumor such as melanoma, head and neck, liver or kidney cancer.

The J gene is TRBJ2-6, the V gene TRBV5-4, with D unclear. Germline V gene lookup returns CDR1 SGHNT and CDR2 YYREEE (reference sequence). V was cut by 4 bases and J by 0 bases, with 8 bases left in between. The CDR3 sequence is 15 residues long. The chain's CDR3 is CASSNLISGANVLTF. The DNA of the CDR3 is TGTGCCAGCAGCAACTTAATCTCTGGGGCCAACGTCCTGACTTTC.

The rearrangement links TRBV28 to TRBJ2-3, with 12 bases matching TRBD1. Germline V lookup: CDR1 MDHEN, CDR2 SYDVKM. Trimming took 8 bases from V and 0 from J; bases not matched to a gene: 6. This CDR3 is built from 16 residues. CDR3 bases: TGTGCCAGCGGAGGGACAGGGGGCTCGAGCACAGATACGCAGTATTTT. Protein product: CASGGTGGSSTDTQYF.

V and J are TRBV29-1 and TRBJ2-2; 16 nucleotides line up with TRBD2. The CDR3 totals 16 residues. The germline CDR1 and CDR2 sequences are SQVTM and ANQGSEA. This CDR3 is CSGGTSGGADTGELFF. The CDR3 DNA sequence: TGCAGTGGAGGGACTAGCGGGGGGGCTGACACCGGGGAGCTGTTTTTT.

The V and J genes are TRBV28 and TRBJ2-3, with a tentative D call TRBD2 (6 bases). Trimming took 2 bases from V and 7 from J, leaving 13 bases between them. Germline V gives CDR1 MDHEN, CDR2 SYDVKM. The CDR3 contains 14 residues. The CDR3 DNA reads as TGTGCCAGCAGTTTAGGGGGGTTGGTAAATACGCAGTATTTT. Translated, it gives CASSLGGLVNTQYF. Drawing the rest from reference TRBV28 and TRBJ2-3, the complete variable domain is DVKVTQSSRYLVKRTGEKVFLECVQDMDHENMFWYRQDPGLGLRLIYFSYDVKMKEKGDIPEGYSVSREKKERFSLILESASTNQTSMYLCASSLGGLVNTQYFGPGTRLTVL.

This chain uses TRBV28 with TRBJ1-5; D is undetermined. Germline V gene data show CDR1 as MDHEN and CDR2 as SYDVKM. V was pared by 7 bases and J by 0 bases, with 16 bases between. The CDR3 has 16 amino acids. Here the CDR3 DNA reads TGTGCCAGCACTCGAAGAGTACAACTTAGCAATCAGCCCCAGCATTTT. Protein product: CASTRRVQLSNQPQHF.

The chain couples TRBV15 to TRBJ2-3; 9 bases align to TRBD1. Germline V gene data show CDR1 as LNHNV and CDR2 as YYDKDF (reference sequence). The CDR3 totals 15 residues. Germline trimming cut 0 bases from V and 7 bases from J; bases unmatched to any gene: 5. Here the CDR3 reads CATSREGQGGYTQYF. The CDR3 DNA reads as TGTGCCACCAGCAGAGAGGGACAGGGCGGTTATACGCAGTATTTT.

This clone was seen only once. The chain links TRBV6-5 to TRBJ2-5, with D unclear. TRBJ2-7 explains the end of the DNA better; the J call may be wrong. This CDR3 is built from 14 residues. The V gene's germline CDR1 is MNHEY and CDR2 SVGAGI. In nucleotides, the CDR3 is TGTGCCAGCAGTTACGGGCCTACGTCCTACGAGCAGTACTTC. This translates into CASSYGPTSYEQYF.

The gene calls are TRBV5-1 and TRBJ2-5; TRBD1 aligns across 12 bases. The V gene end was trimmed by 4 bases and the J gene end by 5 bases; junction bases not matched to a gene: 12. The CDR3 spans 17 residues. The germline V gene has CDR1 SGHRS and CDR2 YFSETQ. CDR3 region: CASSPGTGGSSGETQYF. CDR3 DNA sequence: TGCGCCAGCAGCCCGGGGACAGGGGGCTCCTCTGGGGAGACCCAGTACTTC.

The chain combines TRBV6-5 with TRBJ2-3; TRBD2 is a possible D gene (6 bases). V was clipped by 2 bases and J by 2 bases, with 11 bases between them. The germline V gene encodes CDR1 MNHEY and CDR2 SVGAGI. The CDR3 is made up of 15 amino acids. The CDR3 DNA follows: TGTGCCAGCAGTTACGTCGGGACTGTCACAGATACGCAGTATTTT. Translating gives CASSYVGTVTDTQYF.

The rearrangement links TRBV4-1 to TRBJ2-1; D gene uncertain. V lost 5 bases to trimming and J lost 5 bases, with 19 bases between them. This CDR3 is built from 16 residues. CDR1 is MGHRA and CDR2 is YSYEKL in the germline V gene. This CDR3 reads CASSSVGLRANNEQFF. The DNA for the CDR3 is TGCGCCAGCAGCTCCGTCGGCCTCCGGGCTAACAATGAGCAGTTCTTC.

The J gene is TRBJ2-7, the V gene TRBV27; 11 nucleotides match TRBD2. V was pared by 2 bases and J by 0 bases, with 12 bases of the junction left unmatched. Germline-derived CDR1 and CDR2 are MNHEY and SMNVEV (reference sequence). CDR3 size: 19 residues. CDR3: CASSLKGGLAVIYSYEQYF. DNA of the CDR3: TGTGCCAGCAGTTTAAAGGGGGGACTAGCGGTGATTTACTCCTACGAGCAGTACTTC.

This clone was picked up one time. This chain connects TRBV7-6 to TRBJ2-2, with D perhaps assigned TRBD1 or TRBD2 (5 bases each). The CDR3 spans 15 residues. V was cut by 5 bases and J by 5 bases, with 15 bases left in between. Per germline, CDR1 SGHVS and CDR2 FNYEAQ. The DNA of the CDR3 is TGTGCCAGCAGCCTAGGGGACCTTTATACCGGGGAGCTGTTTTTT. Translation: CASSLGDLYTGELFF.

The CDR3 DNA reads as TGTGCCAGCAGCTTAGGGGGCTGGGGAAACACCATATATTTT. This gives the protein CASSLGGWGNTIYF. The V and J genes are TRBV7-2 and TRBJ1-3, with D possibly TRBD1 on 5 matching bases. The V and J ends lost 1 base and 4 bases respectively, with 8 bases between them. This CDR3 region has 14 residues. Germline CDR1 reads SGHTA; CDR2 reads FQGNSA. Filled out from reference TRBV7-2 and TRBJ1-3, the complete variable domain reads GAGVSQSPSNKVTEKGKDVELRCDPISGHTALYWYRQSLGQGLEFLIYFQGNSAPDKSGLPSDRFSAERTGGSVSTLTIQRTQQEDSAVYLCASSLGGWGNTIYFGEGSWLTVV.

The chain combines TRBV11-2 with TRBJ1-3; a possible D gene is TRBD1 (5 bases). There are 14 residues in the CDR3. Trimming removed 0 bases at V and 6 bases at J, with 9 bases between. Looked up from germline, CDR1 is SGHAT and CDR2 is FQNNGV. The CDR3 bases are TGTGCCAGCAGCTTAGACAGGGTTACAAACACCATATATTTT. Translated, it gives CASSLDRVTNTIYF.

The chain recombines TRBV7-2 with TRBJ1-5; no reliable D call. In germline, CDR1 is SGHTA, CDR2 FQGNSA. Trimming stripped 4 bases from V and 4 bases from J, with 14 bases between. This CDR3 spans 15 amino acids. The CDR3 spells CASSSRAQQNQPQHF. CDR3 in DNA: TGTGCCAGCAGCTCACGCGCGCAACAAAATCAGCCCCAGCATTTT.

This clone occurred once. The V call is TRBV30, the J call TRBJ1-6, with TRBD1 identical over 10 bases. CDR3 length: 17 amino acids. Unmatched junction bases numbered 2, after V lost 0 bases and J lost 0 bases. The V gene's germline CDR1 is GTSNPN and CDR2 SVGIG (reference sequence). This CDR3 is CAWSVRDRGSYNSPLHF. Here the CDR3 DNA reads TGTGCCTGGAGTGTCCGGGACAGGGGCTCCTATAATTCACCCCTCCACTTT. The full variable domain, completed using reference TRBV30 and TRBJ1-6, is SQTIHQWPATLVQPVGSPLSLECTVEGTSNPNLYWYRQAAGRGLQLLFYSVGIGQISSEVPQNLSASRPQDRQFILSSKKLLLSDSGFYLCAWSVRDRGSYNSPLHFGNGTRLTVT.

J is TRBJ1-2 and V is TRBV7-9; no firm D call. CDR1 is SEHNR and CDR2 is FQNEAQ in the germline V gene (reference sequence). The CDR3 runs to 14 residues. V dropped 2 bases and J dropped 1 base, with 8 bases sitting between them. The CDR3 DNA reads as TGTGCCAGCAGCTTATTAGGCAATAACTATGGCTACACCTTC. Residues: CASSLLGNNYGYTF.

The chain is built from TRBV10-3 and TRBJ2-2; D may correspond to TRBD1 or TRBD2 (5 bases each). The germline gives CDR1 ENHRY, CDR2 SYGVKD. The germline V and J ends were trimmed by 8 bases and 3 bases, with 13 bases remaining between them. CDR3 length: 14 residues. The CDR3 is CAIARDGYTGELFF. In DNA form, the CDR3 reads TGTGCCATCGCCCGGGACGGGTACACCGGGGAGCTGTTTTTT.

The rearrangement uses TRBV7-6 and TRBJ2-5; a weak D match, TRBD1 (5 bases). This CDR3 is built from 15 residues. Germline V CDR1 and CDR2: SGHVS, FNYEAQ. V lost 1 base and J 1 base, leaving 10 bases between the germline ends. The CDR3 sequence is CASSLVGAVQETQYF. CDR3 DNA sequence: TGTGCCAGCAGCTTAGTAGGGGCGGTCCAAGAGACCCAGTACTTC.

This chain links TRBV7-6 with TRBJ1-3; no clear D. Trimming removed 5 bases from V and 0 bases from J, with 11 bases in between. CDR3 length equals 15 residues. The germline CDR1 and CDR2 sequences are SGHVS and FNYEAQ. This CDR3 reads CASSPMASSGNTIYF. DNA for the CDR3: TGTGCCAGCAGCCCAATGGCGAGCTCTGGAAACACCATATATTTT.

The CDR3 DNA follows: TGCGCCAGCAGCCTTGCTGGACAGGGGGCGGTCGGCTACACCTTC. The encoded protein is CASSLAGQGAVGYTF. The chain recombines TRBV4-1 with TRBJ1-2; TRBD1 agrees at 11 bases. Germline V gene data show CDR1 as MGHRA and CDR2 as YSYEKL. The V and J ends lost 4 bases and 8 bases, in that order; junction bases with no gene match: 9. CDR3 length equals 15 residues.

The rearrangement joins TRBV9 to TRBJ2-7; weak D call: TRBD1 (5 bases). The CDR3 runs 12 residues. Trimming took 0 bases from V and 4 from J, leaving 5 bases between them. Germline assignment: CDR1 SGDLS and CDR2 YYNGEE. The CDR3 protein is CASSVEGYEQYF. For the CDR3, the DNA is TGTGCCAGCAGCGTAGAGGGGTACGAGCAGTACTTC.

The rearrangement joins TRBV18 to TRBJ2-3; perhaps TRBD2 as D (5 bases). The CDR3 sequence is 16 residues long. CDR1 is KGHSH and CDR2 is LQKENI in the germline V gene. Trimming removed 4 bases at V and 4 bases at J, with 18 bases between. The CDR3 here is CASSLEDQRVADTQYF. CDR3 DNA sequence: TGTGCCAGCTCACTCGAGGATCAGAGGGTTGCAGATACGCAGTATTTT.

This clone was seen just once. This sequence joins TRBV19 and TRBJ1-5, with D tentatively TRBD1 (5 bases). The V and J ends lost 5 bases and 7 bases respectively, with 12 bases between them. Germline CDR1 reads LNHDA; CDR2 reads SQIVND (reference sequence). This CDR3 is 13 amino acids long. The CDR3 is CASSSQGGQPQHF. In nucleotides, the CDR3 is TGTGCCAGTAGTTCTCAGGGAGGCCAGCCCCAGCATTTT.

The rearrangement joins TRBV5-8 to TRBJ1-1; D remains unclear. The CDR3 loop spans 14 amino acids. The germline V and J ends were trimmed by 4 bases and 4 bases, with 14 bases remaining between them. The germline V gene has CDR1 SGHTS and CDR2 YDEGEE. DNA for the CDR3: TGTGCCAGCAGCGGGAACGTCGGGGTCACTGAAGCTTTCTTT. It is translated as CASSGNVGVTEAFF.

The genes are TRBV19 and TRBJ1-2; 7 bases are a match to TRBD1. Unmatched junction bases numbered 8, after V lost 1 base and J lost 6 bases. This CDR3 has 15 residues. In germline, CDR1 is LNHDA, CDR2 SQIVND (reference sequence). CDR3 nucleotide sequence: TGTGCCAGTAGTATAGGAGGACAGGCCTTCGATGGCTACACCTTC. Protein sequence: CASSIGGQAFDGYTF.

This chain connects TRBV11-1 to TRBJ2-2; D is ambiguous. The CDR3 runs to 13 residues. CDR1 and CDR2 (germline): SGHAT, FQDESV (reference sequence). V lost 3 bases to trimming and J lost 1 base, with 3 bases between them. DNA for the CDR3: TGTGCCAGCAGCTTGTTGAACACCGGGGAGCTGTTTTTT. Encoded protein: CASSLLNTGELFF.

The chain couples TRBV9 to TRBJ1-1; 9 bases map to TRBD1. Per the germline V gene, CDR1 is SGDLS and CDR2 is YYNGEE. V lost 4 bases and J lost 0; bases outside the gene matches: 1. This CDR3 has 14 amino acids. The CDR3 DNA reads TGTGCCAGCAGCCGACAGGGGGTGAACACTGAAGCTTTCTTT. Amino acid sequence: CASSRQGVNTEAFF.

The chain recombines TRBV15 with TRBJ1-3; D remains unclear. The V end was cut by 9 bases, the J end by 1 base, with 16 bases between. The CDR3 length is 15 residues. CDR1 is LNHNV and CDR2 is YYDKDF in the germline V gene (reference sequence). CDR3 amino acids: CATSSEILSGNTIYF. The CDR3 DNA reads as TGTGCCACGAGTAGCGAAATATTGTCTGGAAACACCATATATTTT.